The clone carrying this T cell receptor (beta chain) turned up a few times. What it recognizes is unknown. Each cDNA molecule in the library carried unique molecular identifiers. TCRdb called the RACE reads again in MiXCR, with one record for every CDR3 protein. The sample has around 350,000 distinct CDR3 sequences, around 5.5% seen once. As for time point: pre-sensitization, week 0. As for treatment: therapeutic diphenylcyclopropenone sensitization with weekly scalp DPC. This sample was taken from a study of human T cells and chemical hapten exposure. Findings of the study overall: No alteration of TCRs above 1 in 1000 frequency was seen with DPC sensitization.

This clonotype originated in a young woman with alopecia areata. Some clones in this sample may be carry-over from other donors' samples. The sample in question was whole blood, obtained in connection with sensitization to the hapten diphenylcyclopropenone (DPC).

The CDR3: CSARDREGERTEAFF. The CDR3, as DNA: TGCAGTGCTCGGGACAGGGAGGGCGAACGCACTGAAGCTTTCTTT. The chain employs TRBV20-1 and TRBJ1-1, with TRBD1 identical over 9 bases. The CDR3 runs to 15 residues. Germline CDR1 and CDR2: DFQATT and SNEGSKA (reference sequence). Trimming removed 5 bases from V and 4 bases from J; junction bases left unmatched: 11.